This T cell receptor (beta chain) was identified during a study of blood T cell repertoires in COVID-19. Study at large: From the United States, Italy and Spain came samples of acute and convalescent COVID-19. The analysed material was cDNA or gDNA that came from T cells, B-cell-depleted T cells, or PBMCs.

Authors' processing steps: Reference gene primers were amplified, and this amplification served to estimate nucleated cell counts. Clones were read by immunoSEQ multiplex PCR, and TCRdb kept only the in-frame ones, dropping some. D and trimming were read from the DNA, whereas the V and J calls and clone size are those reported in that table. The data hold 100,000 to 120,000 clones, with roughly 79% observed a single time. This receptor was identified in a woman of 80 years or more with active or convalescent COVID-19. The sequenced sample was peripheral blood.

The CDR3 region is CASSVQGTSPLHF. CDR3 DNA: TGTGCCAGCAGCGTACAGGGGACCTCACCCCTCCACTTT. The genes are TRBV7-6 and TRBJ1-6; 7 bases line up with TRBD1. This CDR3 is built from 13 residues. CDR1 and CDR2 (germline): SGHVS, FNYEAQ. V trimming: 5 bases; J trimming: 10 bases; junction bases outside the gene matches: 5.